This is a list of T cell receptor beta chains from one sample in a study of cytotoxic CD8 clonotypes in ibrutinib-treated CLL. TCRdb's table, derived via immunoSEQ multiplex PCR, lists solely in-frame clones and lacks some. The profile shows 110,000 to 150,000 clones, around 90% of them singletons. The specimen was PBMCs, collected after 12 months of ibrutinib treatment. The receptors derive from a human donor with chronic lymphocytic leukemia. Each CDR3 is given with its conserved first and last residue. A D gene is named only where the DNA matches it firmly. Rows may omit the clone size; those that give it use once, few, many or a size class.

d_call j_call cdr3_length v_call clone_size cdr3_aa cdr3_nt
TRBD2 TRBJ2-1 17 TRBV5-5 NA CASSYLHPAGGLSEQFF TGTGCCAGCAGCTACCTCCATCCAGCGGGAGGGTTAAGTGAGCAGTTCTTC
NA TRBJ2-7 13 TRBV19 NA CASSITGGHEQYF TGTGCCAGTAGTATAACCGGGGGCCACGAGCAGTACTTC
TRBD1 TRBJ1-5 13 TRBV6-1 NA CASIQGAYQPQHF TGTGCCAGCATTCAGGGGGCTTATCAGCCCCAGCATTTT
NA TRBJ2-1 14 TRBV27 NA CASSFQGSYNEQFF TGTGCCAGCAGTTTCCAGGGTTCCTACAATGAGCAGTTCTTC
NA TRBJ2-2 14 TRBV4-1 NA CASSLGSTTGELFF TGCGCCAGCAGCCTCGGGAGTACCACCGGGGAGCTGTTTTTT
NA TRBJ1-4 11 TRBV20-1 NA CSAREGEKLFF TGCAGTGCTAGAGAGGGTGAAAAACTGTTTTTT
NA TRBJ1-4 14 TRBV5-1 NA CASSLGGDGEKLFF TGCGCCAGCAGCTTGGGCGGAGATGGTGAAAAACTGTTTTTT
TRBD1 TRBJ2-2 15 TRBV7-3 NA CASSPGTGGSGELFF TGTGCCAGCAGCCCCGGGACAGGGGGGTCCGGGGAGCTGTTTTTT
TRBD2 TRBJ2-5 15 TRBV4-1 NA CASSQDQREGETQYF TGCGCCAGCAGCCAAGATCAGCGGGAAGGGGAGACCCAGTACTTC
NA TRBJ2-2 12 TRBV5-4 NA CASKVNTGELFF TGTGCCAGCAAGGTGAACACCGGGGAGCTGTTTTTT
NA TRBJ1-5 13 TRBV7-2 NA CASTRGSNQPQHF TGTGCCAGCACCCGAGGGTCCAATCAGCCCCAGCATTTT
NA TRBJ2-3 16 TRBV5-5 NA CASSLGSRPATDTQYF TGTGCCAGCAGCTTGGGAAGCCGCCCTGCTACAGATACGCAGTATTTT
NA TRBJ2-7 13 TRBV5-1 NA CASSLAESYEQYF TGCGCCAGCAGCTTGGCGGAGTCCTACGAGCAGTACTTC
NA TRBJ2-1 15 TRBV18 NA CASSPTVSLDNEQFF TGTGCCAGCTCACCGACTGTCTCCCTCGACAATGAGCAGTTCTTC
NA TRBJ1-5 15 TRBV19 NA CASSIWQDSNQPQHF TGTGCCAGTAGTATTTGGCAGGATAGCAATCAGCCCCAGCATTTT
TRBD2 TRBJ2-2 15 TRBV7-3 once CASSFLTSGYGELFF TGTGCCAGCAGCTTCTTGACTAGCGGTTACGGGGAGCTGTTTTTT
TRBD1 TRBJ1-4 13 TRBV7-3 NA CASSLTGIEKLFF TGTGCCAGCAGCTTGACAGGGATTGAAAAACTGTTTTTT
NA TRBJ2-3 15 TRBV18 NA CASSPGVGDADTQYF TGTGCCAGCTCACCGGGGGTTGGGGATGCAGATACGCAGTATTTT
NA TRBJ1-1 13 TRBV27 NA CASSLSDNTEAFF TGTGCCAGCAGTTTATCCGATAACACTGAAGCTTTCTTT
TRBD1 TRBJ2-7 16 TRBV27 NA CASRYRQGAINYEQYF TGTGCCAGCAGATATAGACAGGGGGCGATAAACTACGAGCAGTACTTC
NA TRBJ2-5 13 TRBV6-6 NA CASRVPSEETQYF TGTGCCAGCAGGGTGCCTAGCGAAGAGACCCAGTACTTC
NA TRBJ1-1 12 TRBV15 NA CATSAGEAEAFF TGTGCCACCAGCGCGGGAGAAGCTGAAGCTTTCTTT
NA TRBJ2-7 15 TRBV14 NA CASSQFGALSYEQYF TGTGCCAGCAGCCAATTTGGCGCCTTATCCTACGAGCAGTACTTC
NA TRBJ1-3 12 TRBV19 NA CASSISGNTIYF TGTGCCAGTAGTATATCTGGAAACACCATATATTTT
TRBD1 TRBJ1-2 15 TRBV18 NA CASSPSQGADYGYTF TGTGCCAGCTCACCATCACAGGGGGCTGACTATGGCTACACCTTC
NA TRBJ1-4 11 TRBV30 NA CAWRGTEKLFF TGTGCCTGGCGGGGGACAGAAAAACTGTTTTTT
TRBD1 TRBJ1-5 15 TRBV7-2 once CASSQPTGGNQPQHF TGTGCCAGCAGCCAACCGACAGGGGGCAATCAGCCCCAGCATTTT
TRBD2 TRBJ2-7 16 TRBV7-3 NA CASSPGVAGGPYEQYF TGTGCCAGCAGCCCCGGGGTAGCGGGAGGACCCTACGAGCAGTACTTC
NA TRBJ1-1 12 TRBV19 NA CASSDSWVLAFF TGTGCCAGTAGTGACTCTTGGGTTTTAGCTTTCTTT
TRBD1 TRBJ2-3 16 TRBV11-2 NA CASSSFRTGNWDTQYF TGTGCCAGCAGCTCTTTCAGGACAGGGAATTGGGATACGCAGTATTTT
NA TRBJ2-7 15 TRBV5-4 once CASSLGAEQLYEQYF TGTGCCAGCAGCTTGGGGGCGGAGCAGCTCTACGAGCAGTACTTC
NA TRBJ2-5 15 TRBV5-8 once CASSLEGGELQTQYF TGTGCCAGCAGCTTGGAGGGTGGGGAGCTTCAAACCCAGTACTTC
NA TRBJ2-2 15 TRBV27 NA CASSLRSSLVGELFF TGTGCCAGCAGTCTAAGGTCTAGTCTGGTCGGGGAGCTGTTTTTT
NA TRBJ1-5 13 TRBV14 once CASSQGENQPQHF TGTGCCAGCAGCCAAGGGGAGAATCAGCCCCAGCATTTT
NA TRBJ2-1 11 TRBV28 NA CASRRGNEQFF TGTGCCAGCAGGAGGGGCAATGAGCAGTTCTTC
TRBD1 TRBJ1-1 14 TRBV10-1 few CASSAQTGGTEAFF TGCGCCAGCAGTGCTCAGACAGGGGGGACTGAAGCTTTCTTT
TRBD1 TRBJ1-5 15 TRBV18 few CASSPDRGGNQPQHF TGTGCCAGCTCACCAGACAGGGGAGGCAATCAGCCCCAGCATTTT
NA TRBJ1-5 11 TRBV28 few CASKDNQPQHF TGTGCCAGCAAAGACAATCAGCCCCAGCATTTT
TRBD1 TRBJ1-2 15 TRBV19 NA CASYGQGAFNYGYTF TGTGCCAGTTATGGACAGGGGGCGTTTAACTATGGCTACACCTTC
NA TRBJ1-1 15 TRBV28 NA CASSLSRVGGTEAFF TGTGCCAGCAGTTTATCCCGAGTAGGAGGCACTGAAGCTTTCTTT
NA TRBJ1-2 16 TRBV9 NA CASSVVSGISNYGYTF TGTGCCAGCAGCGTAGTGTCAGGGATCAGCAACTATGGCTACACCTTC
NA TRBJ1-5 13 TRBV28 NA CASSLGVHQPQHF TGTGCCAGCAGTTTAGGGGTCCATCAGCCCCAGCATTTT
TRBD1 TRBJ2-4 15 TRBV10-1 NA CASSAQTGLENIQYF TGCGCCAGCAGTGCCCAGACAGGGTTGGAAAACATTCAGTACTTC
TRBD2 TRBJ2-1 14 TRBV5-8 NA CASSSSGRMNEQFF TGTGCCAGCAGCTCTAGCGGGAGGATGAATGAGCAGTTCTTC
TRBD2 TRBJ2-3 15 TRBV5-1 NA CASSSVAGTADTQYF TGCGCCAGCAGCTCCGTAGCGGGAACCGCAGATACGCAGTATTTT
TRBD1 TRBJ2-1 15 TRBV7-7 once CASSPGQGPYNEQFF TGTGCTAGCAGCCCCGGACAGGGCCCCTACAATGAGCAGTTCTTC
NA TRBJ1-4 10 TRBV15 once CATVGEKLFF TGTGCCACCGTAGGTGAAAAACTGTTTTTT
NA TRBJ1-5 16 TRBV5-4 NA CASSLGGVDSNQPQHF TGTGCCAGCAGCTTGGGAGGCGTGGATAGCAATCAGCCCCAGCATTTT
TRBD1 TRBJ2-7 14 TRBV6-5 NA CASRRDRWAYEQYF TGTGCCAGCAGGAGGGACAGGTGGGCCTACGAGCAGTACTTC
NA TRBJ2-5 13 TRBV29-1 NA CSVVRTDQETQYF TGCAGCGTAGTCCGGACAGATCAAGAGACCCAGTACTTC
NA TRBJ2-3 12 TRBV7-9 NA CASSLLGDTQYF TGTGCCAGCAGCTTACTTGGGGATACGCAGTATTTT
NA TRBJ1-2 16 TRBV27 few CASSAVSQGNHYGYTF TGTGCCAGCAGTGCCGTCTCGCAGGGTAATCACTATGGCTACACCTTC
TRBD1 TRBJ2-7 15 TRBV4-1 NA CASSHPGTGIYEQYF TGCGCCAGCAGCCACCCCGGGACAGGGATTTACGAGCAGTACTTC